These 28 T cell receptor beta chains originate from one sample sequenced in a study of CD8+ T cells in alopecia areata. Reverse transcription of extracted RNA yielded cDNA, which provided the sequencing template. TCRdb's table, derived via immunoSEQ multiplex PCR, lists solely in-frame clones and lacks some. The table includes under 75,000 clones, 40% to 50% detected once. Here the sequenced sample was CD8+ T cells sorted from blood, taken at week 0. Receptors were obtained from a human donor with alopecia areata.

This sequence joins TRBV15 and TRBJ1-2; D gene ambiguous. Between the trimmed V and J ends, which lost 3 bases and 7 bases, there was a span of 12 bases. The CDR3 extends over 13 amino acids. In germline, CDR1 is LNHNV, CDR2 YYDKDF (reference sequence). CDR3 DNA: TGTGCCACCAGCAGTATGGCGGATTCTGGCTACACCTTC. This codes for CATSSMADSGYTF.

Comments on this clone: Other nucleotide sequences in the sample specify the same CDR3. This sequence joins TRBV27 and TRBJ2-7; D gene unclear. The germline V gene has CDR1 MNHEY and CDR2 SMNVEV (reference sequence). V was trimmed by 3 bases and J by 0 bases, leaving 9 bases between them. The CDR3 has 14 amino acids. CDR3 DNA: TGTGCCAGCAGTTTCAGTGGCAGCTCCTACGAGCAGTACTTC. Residues: CASSFSGSSYEQYF.

The rearrangement links TRBV7-8 to TRBJ2-5; TRBD2 agrees at 7 bases. This CDR3 spans 14 amino acids. The J segment lost 5 bases and the V segment lost 5 bases, leaving 8 bases of the junction unmatched. Germline CDR1 and CDR2: SGHVS and FQNEAQ. In DNA, the CDR3 is TGTGCCAGCAGCCCTAGGACTAGATGGGAGACCCAGTACTTC. Encoded protein: CASSPRTRWETQYF.

The genes are TRBV9 and TRBJ2-3; D is possibly TRBD2 (6 bases). V was clipped by 5 bases and J by 0 bases, with 10 bases between them. This CDR3 region has 14 residues. Germline values: CDR1 SGDLS, CDR2 YYNGEE. CDR3 residues: CASSPSGSTDTQYF. The CDR3 DNA reads as TGTGCCAGCAGTCCCAGCGGGAGCACAGATACGCAGTATTTT.

This chain connects TRBV28 to TRBJ2-2; D possibly corresponds to TRBD2 (6 bases). CDR1 MDHEN and CDR2 SYDVKM come from the germline V gene. The CDR3 extends over 16 amino acids. Trimming removed 7 bases from V and 6 bases from J, with 21 bases in between. CDR3 sequence reads: CASTTLDGRRSGELFF. CDR3 DNA: TGTGCCAGCACTACTCTCGACGGGAGACGATCCGGGGAGCTGTTTTTT.

The chain couples TRBV11-2 to TRBJ2-1; D not certain. Trimming stripped 5 bases from V and 6 bases from J, with 8 bases between. The CDR3 extends over 12 amino acids. Germline CDR1 and CDR2: SGHAT and FQNNGV. This CDR3 is CASSLGLNEQFF. For the CDR3, the DNA is TGTGCCAGCAGCCTCGGGCTCAATGAGCAGTTCTTC.

The V call is TRBV25-1, the J call TRBJ2-1; D unresolved. The CDR3 sequence is 14 residues long. With 8 bases removed from V and 1 base from J, the gap between germline ends came to 12 bases. Looked up from germline, CDR1 is MGHDK and CDR2 is SYGVNS. This CDR3 is CASSTVGSYNEQFF. DNA for the CDR3: TGTGCCAGCTCCACAGTAGGATCCTACAATGAGCAGTTCTTC. Full variable domain (outside the CDR3, taken from reference TRBV25-1 and TRBJ2-1): EADIYQTPRYLVIGTGKKITLECSQTMGHDKMYWYQQDPGMELHLIHYSYGVNSTEKGDLSSESTVSRIRTEHFPLTLESARPSHTSQYLCASSTVGSYNEQFFGPGTRLTVL.

The chain combines TRBV5-5 with TRBJ2-5; no definite D call. There are 9 residues in the CDR3. V was pared by 0 bases and J by 14 bases, with 5 bases between. The germline V gene has CDR1 SGHKS and CDR2 YYEKEE (reference sequence). CDR3 DNA: TGTGCCAGCAGCTTGGACGACTACTTC. The encoded protein is CASSLDDYF.

This clone has only a few counts. The genes are TRBV29-1 and TRBJ2-1; 8 bases map to TRBD2. After removal of 7 bases from V and 15 bases from J, the junction contained 5 bases not matched to a gene. This CDR3 has 9 residues. In germline, CDR1 is SQVTM, CDR2 ANQGSEA. Here the CDR3 reads CSAGREVFF. CDR3 bases: TGCAGCGCTGGGCGGGAGGTGTTCTTC.

This clone came up a few times. The CDR3 coding sequence is TGTGCCAGTAGTCCTGATCGATGGCAGGGGTTGACCTATGGCTACACCTTC. Amino acids: CASSPDRWQGLTYGYTF. The chain recombines TRBV19 with TRBJ1-2; D possibly corresponds to TRBD1 (6 bases). CDR1 and CDR2 from the germline V gene are LNHDA and SQIVND (reference sequence). The germline V and J ends were trimmed by 5 bases and 4 bases, with 23 bases remaining between them. The CDR3 totals 17 residues.

The chain employs TRBV21-1 and TRBJ2-7. TRBV21-1 is a known pseudogene. There are 12 residues in the CDR3. For the CDR3, the DNA is TGTTTTGGGGGGCAGGAACGCTACGAGCAGTACTTC. Translated, it gives CFGGQERYEQYF.

This clone was counted once. The chain combines TRBV30 with TRBJ1-2; TRBD1 agrees at 7 bases. V was clipped by 3 bases and J by 7 bases; unmatched bases: 17. CDR1 and CDR2 (germline): GTSNPN, SVGIG (reference sequence). The CDR3 consists of 16 residues. This chain's CDR3 is CAWSGNRYRGQGGYTF. The CDR3 DNA follows: TGTGCCTGGAGCGGAAACCGGTACAGGGGCCAAGGTGGCTACACCTTC.

This clone was detected a few times. The chain employs TRBV5-6 and TRBJ2-5; D call uncertain. This CDR3 contains 14 residues. CDR1 and CDR2 from the germline V gene are SGHDT and YYEEEE. V shed 4 bases and J shed 0 bases, with 10 bases lying between them. As DNA, the CDR3 is TGTGCCAGCAGCCAAGGAGACAACCAAGAGACCCAGTACTTC. Translation: CASSQGDNQETQYF.

The rearrangement links TRBV30 to TRBJ2-1; 7 nucleotides agree with TRBD2. The CDR3 has 13 amino acids. Germline CDR1 and CDR2: GTSNPN and SVGIG (reference sequence). After removal of 4 bases from V and 1 base from J, the junction contained 1 base not matched to a gene. This CDR3 reads CAWISGSYNEQFF. CDR3 bases: TGTGCCTGGATTAGCGGGTCCTACAATGAGCAGTTCTTC.

This clone was recorded only once. This chain connects TRBV29-1 to TRBJ2-1; 16 bases are shared with TRBD2. CDR1 SQVTM and CDR2 ANQGSEA come from the germline V gene. The V and J ends lost 6 bases and 4 bases, in that order; junction bases with no gene match: 6. The CDR3 is 16 amino acids. The CDR3 region has the DNA TGCAGCGTCCAGGGACTAGCGGGAGGGCGGTACAATGAGCAGTTCTTC. It yields the protein CSVQGLAGGRYNEQFF.

The chain couples TRBV30 to TRBJ2-7; D remains unclear. This CDR3 spans 12 amino acids. Deletions cut 5 bases from V and 6 bases from J, with 14 bases between. Germline assignment: CDR1 GTSNPN and CDR2 SVGIG (reference sequence). CDR3 sequence reads: CAWALRVGEQYF. The CDR3 bases are TGTGCCTGGGCACTTCGGGTAGGCGAGCAGTACTTC.

The genes are TRBV4-1 and TRBJ2-1, with D unclear. This CDR3 spans 12 amino acids. The V end was cut by 9 bases, the J end by 6 bases, with 12 bases between. Germline CDR1 reads MGHRA; CDR2 reads YSYEKL. The CDR3 here is CASTGAFNEQFF. CDR3 DNA: TGCGCCAGTACGGGTGCGTTCAATGAGCAGTTCTTC.

The V call is TRBV5-4, the J call TRBJ1-1, with 9 bases identical to TRBD1. The CDR3 sequence is 15 residues long. J was trimmed by 2 bases and V by 1 base; bases with no gene match: 3. Germline V gene lookup returns CDR1 SGHNT and CDR2 YYREEE (reference sequence). The CDR3 loop reads CASSLIQGANTEAFF. The CDR3 nucleotides are TGTGCCAGCAGCTTGATACAGGGGGCCAACACTGAAGCTTTCTTT.

This sequence joins TRBV7-2 and TRBJ1-1, with TRBD1 matching over 10 bases. CDR3 length: 15 amino acids. CDR1 SGHTA and CDR2 FQGNSA come from the germline V gene. With V trimmed by 4 bases and J by 6 bases, 8 bases remained unmatched. The CDR3 reads CASSYRGQGHPEAFF. The CDR3 nucleotides read TGTGCCAGCAGCTATCGGGGACAGGGGCATCCTGAAGCTTTCTTT. Based on the CDR3 plus reference TRBV7-2 and TRBJ1-1, the full variable domain is GAGVSQSPSNKVTEKGKDVELRCDPISGHTALYWYRQSLGQGLEFLIYFQGNSAPDKSGLPSDRFSAERTGGSVSTLTIQRTQQEDSAVYLCASSYRGQGHPEAFFGQGTRLTVV.

In this sample, this clone turned up once. The V gene is TRBV19, the J gene TRBJ2-7, with a possible D match to TRBD1 (5 bases). The V gene lost 5 bases and the J gene lost 3 bases, with 11 bases spanning the gap. The CDR3 runs to 13 residues. CDR1 and CDR2 from the germline V gene are LNHDA and SQIVND (reference sequence). The CDR3, as DNA: TGTGCCAGTAGTGTGACAGCAGGCTACGAGCAGTACTTC. This translates into CASSVTAGYEQYF.

This clone has more than one count but fewer than ten. The CDR3 nucleotides read TGCAGCGTTGAAGGTTATTCGAAGGACAGTCGGGGATACAATGAGCAGTTCTTC. This sequence encodes CSVEGYSKDSRGYNEQFF. V usage is TRBV29-1 and J usage is TRBJ2-1; D is possibly TRBD1 (6 bases). CDR1 is SQVTM, CDR2 ANQGSEA, per germline. Trimming cost V 1 base and J 4 bases, with 23 bases left between them. CDR3 length: 18 residues.

The chain uses TRBV9 and TRBJ2-3; weak D call: TRBD2 (5 bases). V was pared by 3 bases and J by 0 bases, with 14 bases between. The CDR3 is made up of 16 amino acids. Looked up from germline, CDR1 is SGDLS and CDR2 is YYNGEE. In nucleotides, the CDR3 is TGTGCCAGCAGCGCCCCCGGACTGGAAAGCACAGATACGCAGTATTTT. The encoded protein is CASSAPGLESTDTQYF.

The J gene is TRBJ2-7, the V gene TRBV29-1, with TRBD2 matching over 8 bases. The CDR3 sequence is 13 residues long. CDR1 SQVTM and CDR2 ANQGSEA come from the germline V gene. The trim removed 3 bases at V and 3 bases at J, leaving 4 bases unmatched. The CDR3 loop reads CSVESGGDYEQYF. The CDR3 coding sequence is TGCAGCGTTGAGAGCGGGGGTGACTACGAGCAGTACTTC.

Only a few counts were recorded for this clone. Distinct nucleotide sequences in the sample also encode this CDR3. The V gene is TRBV7-9, the J gene TRBJ2-2; no clear D. With 6 bases removed from V and 7 bases from J, the gap between germline ends came to 9 bases. The germline CDR1 and CDR2 sequences are SEHNR and FQNEAQ (reference sequence). CDR3 length: 12 amino acids. CDR3 protein: CASSLGIGELFF. The CDR3 bases are TGTGCCAGCAGTTTGGGGATCGGGGAGCTGTTTTTT.

V is TRBV19 and J is TRBJ1-1; tentative D call: TRBD1 (5 bases). V lost 3 bases, J lost 5 bases, and 10 bases lay in between. CDR1 and CDR2 from the germline V gene are LNHDA and SQIVND (reference sequence). CDR3 length: 13 amino acids. The chain's CDR3 is CASSMAGSTEAFF. CDR3 nucleotide sequence: TGTGCCAGTAGTATGGCAGGGTCGACTGAAGCTTTCTTT.

The rearrangement uses TRBV4-1 and TRBJ2-7; perhaps TRBD2 as D (5 bases). Germline CDR1 reads MGHRA; CDR2 reads YSYEKL. With 3 bases removed from V and 3 bases from J, the gap between germline ends came to 9 bases. CDR3 size: 13 residues. CDR3 DNA: TGCGCCAGCAGCCAGGCGGGTAACTACGAGCAGTACTTC. It encodes CASSQAGNYEQYF.

The chain is built from TRBV27 and TRBJ2-3; 9 positions agree with TRBD1. Trimming at V came to 7 bases and at J to 4 bases, leaving 3 bases not matched to a gene. From germline, CDR1 is MNHEY and CDR2 SMNVEV (reference sequence). The CDR3 extends over 13 amino acids. The CDR3 sequence: CASTRQGADTQYF. The CDR3 nucleotides are TGTGCCAGCACAAGACAGGGGGCAGATACGCAGTATTTT.

This clone was counted between two and nine times. The V and J genes are TRBV7-8 and TRBJ2-1; D may be TRBD2 (7 bases). Looked up from germline, CDR1 is SGHVS and CDR2 is FQNEAQ. There are 14 residues in the CDR3. V was clipped by 6 bases and J by 5 bases, with 14 bases between them. CDR3 in amino acids: CASRGGQANNEQFF. The CDR3 coding sequence is TGTGCCAGCAGGGGGGGGCAGGCGAACAATGAGCAGTTCTTC.